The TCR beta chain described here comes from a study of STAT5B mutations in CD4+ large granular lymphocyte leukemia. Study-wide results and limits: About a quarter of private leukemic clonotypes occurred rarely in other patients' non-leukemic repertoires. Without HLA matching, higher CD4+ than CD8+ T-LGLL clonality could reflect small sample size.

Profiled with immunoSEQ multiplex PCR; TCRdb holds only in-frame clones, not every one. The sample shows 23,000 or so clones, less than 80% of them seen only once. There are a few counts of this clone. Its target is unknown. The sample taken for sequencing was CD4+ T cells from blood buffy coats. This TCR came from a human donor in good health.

CDR3 region: CASSGLASEQYF. DNA for the CDR3: TGTGCCAGCAGTGGGCTAGCGAGCGAGCAGTACTTC. The V and J genes are TRBV2 and TRBJ2-7; perhaps TRBD2 as D (6 bases). The CDR3 has 12 amino acids. Trimming stripped 4 bases from V and 6 bases from J, with 10 bases between. The germline V gene encodes CDR1 SNHLY and CDR2 FYNNEI. The full variable domain, in which reference TRBV2 and TRBJ2-7 provide the parts outside the CDR3, is EPEVTQTPSHQVTQMGQEVILRCVPISNHLYFYWYRQILGQKVEFLVSFYNNEISEKSEIFDDQFSVERPDGSNFTLKIRSTKLEDSAMYFCASSGLASEQYFGPGTRLTVT.